This T cell receptor (beta chain) comes out of a study of cytomegalovirus exposure and HLA in healthy donors. The PCR ran on 60 Vbeta and 13 Jbeta primers. The data were produced by immunoSEQ multiplex PCR, yet TCRdb's version contains in-frame clones alone and is incomplete. The sample consists of about 140,000 clones, 75% to 90% of them appearing once. Regarding this clone: As yet, its antigen is unknown.

Study conclusions and caveats: The authors confirmed in vitro that a few CMV-associated chains were specific for CMV antigens.

The CDR3 has 14 residues. In germline, CDR1 is SGHDT, CDR2 YYEEEE. V lost 2 bases to trimming and J lost 6 bases, with 15 bases between them. The sequenced sample was PBMCs. The chain joins TRBV5-6 to TRBJ2-7; perhaps TRBD1 as D (7 bases). The TCR was taken from a female donor in good health and CMV-seronegative. The DNA of the CDR3 is TGTGCCAGCAGCTTTAAGGGGGCGGGGAGCGAGCAGTACTTC. This gives the protein CASSFKGAGSEQYF.